The 32 T cell receptor beta chains reported below all come from one sample, sequenced in a study of cytomegalovirus exposure and HLA in healthy donors. The PCR was carried out with 60 Vbeta primers and 13 Jbeta primers. Assay: immunoSEQ multiplex PCR; the TCRdb copy retains only in-frame clones and omits some. The sample includes 65,000 to 100,000 clones, 76% of them seen just once. Sequencing input: PBMCs. These receptors were taken from a man between 40 and 49 years old in good health and CMV-seronegative.

This chain joins TRBV5-5 and TRBJ2-1, with 12 bases aligning to TRBD2. With V trimmed by 7 bases and J by 4 bases, 12 bases remained unmatched. CDR1 and CDR2 (germline): SGHKS, YYEKEE (reference sequence). CDR3 length: 17 residues. The CDR3 region has the DNA TGTGCCAGCGGTAGCATGCGACTAGCGGGGGCATACAATGAGCAGTTCTTC. This sequence encodes CASGSMRLAGAYNEQFF.

V and J are TRBV5-1 and TRBJ2-5, with 10 bases fitting TRBD2. The CDR3 sequence is 16 residues long. CDR1 SGHRS and CDR2 YFSETQ come from the germline V gene. J was trimmed by 1 base and V by 4 bases; bases with no gene match: 7. CDR3 DNA sequence: TGCGCCAGCAGCGATGGACTAGCGGCGGCCCAAGAGACCCAGTACTTC. Its translation is CASSDGLAAAQETQYF.

This clone was picked up a small number of times. V gene TRBV7-3 combines with J gene TRBJ2-7, with 13 bases identical to TRBD2. J was trimmed by 3 bases and V by 5 bases; bases with no gene match: 4. The length of the CDR3 is 15 residues. The germline CDR1 and CDR2 sequences are SGHTA and FQGTGA. The CDR3 region is CASSPTSGGIYEQYF. The CDR3 region has the DNA TGTGCCAGCAGCCCGACTAGCGGGGGGATCTACGAGCAGTACTTC.

This chain links TRBV9 with TRBJ2-5; the match to TRBD1 covers 8 bases. V dropped 2 bases and J dropped 2; count of bases not matched to a gene: 5. This CDR3 has 15 amino acids. Germline V gene data show CDR1 as SGDLS and CDR2 as YYNGEE. The CDR3 loop reads CASSVGQGGQETQYF. The CDR3 DNA reads as TGTGCCAGCAGCGTCGGACAGGGTGGGCAAGAGACCCAGTACTTC.

This chain joins TRBV6-1 and TRBJ1-1, with 11 nucleotides matching TRBD1. The CDR3 runs 14 residues. The V and J ends lost 6 bases and 5 bases, in that order; junction bases with no gene match: 5. CDR1 and CDR2 (germline): MNHNS, SASEGT. CDR3 bases: TGTGCCAGCAGCTCCGGGACAGGGGGGACTGAAGCTTTCTTT. Translating it yields CASSSGTGGTEAFF.

The chain joins TRBV7-2 to TRBJ2-7; 12 bases match TRBD2. Germline CDR1 and CDR2: SGHTA and FQGNSA. The CDR3 is 18 residues long. V was pared by 5 bases and J by 3 bases, with 14 bases of the junction left unmatched. Written as DNA, the CDR3 is TGTGCCAGCAGCCGTCCCGCTAGCGGGGGGGGCGACTTCTACGAGCAGTACTTC. Translating gives CASSRPASGGGDFYEQYF.

The chain combines TRBV6-5 with TRBJ2-5; 9 bases are a match to TRBD2. Unmatched junction bases numbered 8, after V lost 4 bases and J lost 5 bases. The CDR3 extends over 15 amino acids. Germline assignment: CDR1 MNHEY and CDR2 SVGAGI. CDR3 region: CASSSTTSGYETQYF. The CDR3 region has the DNA TGTGCCAGCAGTTCTACGACTAGCGGATACGAGACCCAGTACTTC.

This chain uses TRBV2 with TRBJ1-5, with TRBD1 identical over 7 bases. V shed 7 bases, J shed 0 bases, and the junction held 9 bases outside the gene matches. The CDR3 is 16 amino acids. CDR1 SNHLY and CDR2 FYNNEI come from the germline V gene. The CDR3 nucleotides read TGTGCCAGCAAGGGACAGCTCCCCGATAGCAATCAGCCCCAGCATTTT. Amino acid sequence: CASKGQLPDSNQPQHF. Drawing the rest from reference TRBV2 and TRBJ1-5, the complete variable domain is EPEVTQTPSHQVTQMGQEVILRCVPISNHLYFYWYRQILGQKVEFLVSFYNNEISEKSEIFDDQFSVERPDGSNFTLKIRSTKLEDSAMYFCASKGQLPDSNQPQHFGDGTRLSIL.

The chain has TRBV9 and TRBJ1-6; maybe TRBD1 (5 bases). The CDR3 spans 14 residues. Germline assignment: CDR1 SGDLS and CDR2 YYNGEE. V was cut by 10 bases and J by 9 bases, with 20 bases left in between. CDR3 sequence (DNA): TGTGCCGGGCCCGTAAGGGGTGGTAGTTCACCCCTCCACTTT. Protein: CAGPVRGGSSPLHF.

The table lists this clone with a count of one. The V call is TRBV25-1, the J call TRBJ2-3, with D tentatively TRBD2 (7 bases). Trimming cost V 6 bases and J 3 bases, with 19 bases left between them. The CDR3 sequence is 16 residues long. The germline V gene has CDR1 MGHDK and CDR2 SYGVNS. Here the CDR3 reads CASRPNLQGGTDTQYF. CDR3 coding DNA: TGTGCCAGCAGGCCAAATTTACAGGGAGGGACAGATACGCAGTATTTT.

This sequence joins TRBV14 and TRBJ2-1; no clear D. The CDR3 contains 10 residues. Deletions cut 2 bases from V and 11 bases from J, with 4 bases between. Germline V CDR1 and CDR2: SGHDN, FVKESK. The CDR3 region has the DNA TGTGCCAGCAGCCAAATTAAGCAGTTCTTC. The encoded protein is CASSQIKQFF.

The rearrangement joins TRBV5-5 to TRBJ2-7; 8 bases fit TRBD1. Trimming cost V 1 base and J 5 bases; bases outside gene matches: 5. The CDR3 is 14 amino acids. Germline CDR1 reads SGHKS; CDR2 reads YYEKEE (reference sequence). The CDR3 loop reads CASSLQGARHEQYF. CDR3 nucleotide sequence: TGTGCCAGCAGCTTGCAGGGGGCGCGGCACGAGCAGTACTTC.

The chain recombines TRBV6-5 with TRBJ1-1; 7 positions match TRBD1. There are 15 residues in the CDR3. The trim removed 0 bases at V and 0 bases at J, leaving 1 base unmatched. The V gene's germline CDR1 is MNHEY and CDR2 SVGAGI. The CDR3 sequence: CASSYSGTVNTEAFF. CDR3 coding DNA: TGTGCCAGCAGTTACTCCGGGACAGTGAACACTGAAGCTTTCTTT.

This clone was counted a few times. The V call is TRBV9, the J call TRBJ1-2; TRBD1 is a possible D gene (6 bases). CDR1 is SGDLS and CDR2 is YYNGEE in the germline V gene. The V and J ends lost 3 bases and 0 bases respectively, with 9 bases between them. The CDR3 is 14 amino acids. The CDR3 loop is CASSADRPNYGYTF. Written as DNA, the CDR3 is TGTGCCAGCAGCGCGGACAGACCTAACTATGGCTACACCTTC.

CDR3 nucleotides: TGTGCCAGCAGTTCAACAGGGTTGGGCAATCAGCCCCAGCATTTT. It specifies CASSSTGLGNQPQHF. The genes are TRBV27 and TRBJ1-5; D is possibly TRBD1 (6 bases). The V gene's germline CDR1 is MNHEY and CDR2 SMNVEV (reference sequence). This CDR3 is built from 15 residues. V shed 4 bases and J shed 2 bases, with 12 bases lying between them.

This clone showed up just once. The chain uses TRBV29-1 and TRBJ1-1, with 8 bases that match TRBD1. The germline V gene has CDR1 SQVTM and CDR2 ANQGSEA. The trim removed 6 bases at V and 5 bases at J, leaving 8 bases unmatched. This CDR3 is built from 13 residues. The CDR3 spells CSVNRGFETEAFF. The CDR3 coding sequence is TGCAGCGTAAACAGGGGGTTCGAAACTGAAGCTTTCTTT.

The chain recombines TRBV27 with TRBJ2-1; 9 bases align to TRBD1. The CDR3 length is 15 residues. The trim removed 4 bases at V and 7 bases at J, leaving 8 bases unmatched. Germline loops: CDR1 MNHEY, CDR2 SMNVEV (reference sequence). CDR3 DNA: TGTGCCAGCAGTTCCAGGACAGGGGCTCAGAATGAGCAGTTCTTC. Translating it yields CASSSRTGAQNEQFF.

The gene calls are TRBV10-2 and TRBJ2-1, with 9 bases fitting TRBD2. V was clipped by 8 bases and J by 2 bases; unmatched bases: 10. CDR3 length equals 16 residues. Germline-derived CDR1 and CDR2 are WSHSY and SAAADI. CDR3 nucleotide sequence: TGCGCCAGCTTAGCCAGCGGGGGGTGGACCTACAATGAGCAGTTCTTC. This gives the protein CASLASGGWTYNEQFF.

This clone has a single count. The chain links TRBV6-5 to TRBJ2-7; 8 bases line up with TRBD1. This CDR3 is 14 amino acids long. V lost 6 bases, J lost 2 bases, and 6 bases stayed unmatched. Germline assignment: CDR1 MNHEY and CDR2 SVGAGI. CDR3 coding DNA: TGTGCCAGCAGCAACCAGGGGGCCCCCTACGAGCAGTACTTC. Translation gives CASSNQGAPYEQYF.

The CDR3, as DNA: TGTGCCAGCAGTTTACTGCAGATAAACACTGAAGCTTTCTTT. Its translation: CASSLLQINTEAFF. The J gene is TRBJ1-1, the V gene TRBV28, with D hard to call. CDR1 is MDHEN, CDR2 SYDVKM, per germline. The CDR3 is 14 residues long. V dropped 2 bases and J dropped 2 bases, with 9 bases sitting between them. The full variable domain, its missing parts supplied by reference TRBV28 and TRBJ1-1, is DVKVTQSSRYLVKRTGEKVFLECVQDMDHENMFWYRQDPGLGLRLIYFSYDVKMKEKGDIPEGYSVSREKKERFSLILESASTNQTSMYLCASSLLQINTEAFFGQGTRLTVV.

This chain connects TRBV4-2 to TRBJ1-1; 8 nucleotides align to TRBD1. The germline V gene encodes CDR1 LGHNA and CDR2 YNFKEQ. Germline trimming cut 0 bases from V and 7 bases from J; bases unmatched to any gene: 4. The length of the CDR3 is 14 residues. DNA of the CDR3: TGTGCCAGCAGCCAAGAAGGCAGGGGGCGTGAAGCTTTCTTT. As protein: CASSQEGRGREAFF.

This clone was observed a handful of times. The chain has TRBV23-1 and TRBJ1-1, with unresolved D. TRBV23-1 is assigned to the ORF class and has an uncertain function. This CDR3 spans 15 amino acids. Trimming took off 0 bases at V and 0 bases at J, with 8 bases between the two ends. The CDR3 protein is CASSQSPEMNTEAFF. The CDR3 coding sequence is TGCGCCAGCAGTCAATCCCCAGAAATGAACACTGAAGCTTTCTTT.

This chain uses TRBV7-9 with TRBJ2-5; TRBD1 is a possible D gene (5 bases). CDR3 length equals 13 residues. V was cut by 5 bases and J by 4 bases, with 11 bases left in between. Germline CDR1 and CDR2: SEHNR and FQNEAQ (reference sequence). The CDR3 loop is CASSGQGIETQYF. CDR3 nucleotides: TGTGCCAGCAGCGGTCAGGGAATAGAGACCCAGTACTTC.

This chain joins TRBV18 and TRBJ1-1, with TRBD1 matching 9 bases. The V segment lost 8 bases and the J segment 10 bases; nucleotides outside the gene matches: 11. The CDR3 contains 13 residues. CDR1 and CDR2 from the germline V gene are KGHSH and LQKENI. The CDR3 sequence is CASTFEQGAGAFF. The CDR3 DNA reads TGTGCCAGCACCTTTGAACAGGGGGCTGGAGCTTTCTTT.

The chain recombines TRBV6-1 with TRBJ2-7; the D is unclear. V was shortened by 2 bases and J by 1 base, with 9 bases between the two germline ends. The CDR3 is 14 amino acids. Per the germline V gene, CDR1 is MNHNS and CDR2 is SASEGT. CDR3 sequence: CASSETPASYEQYF. CDR3 coding DNA: TGTGCCAGCAGTGAAACCCCCGCGTCCTACGAGCAGTACTTC.

The chain links TRBV11-1 to TRBJ1-2; 10 bases agree with TRBD1. Germline-derived CDR1 and CDR2 are SGHAT and FQDESV (reference sequence). This CDR3 region has 15 residues. With 4 bases clipped from V and 4 bases from J, the junction kept 6 bases outside the gene matches. CDR3 DNA: TGTGCCAGCAGCTGGGACAGGGGCCCACTCTATGGCTACACCTTC. It codes for CASSWDRGPLYGYTF. Full variable domain (missing parts from reference TRBV11-1 and TRBJ1-2): EAEVAQSPRYKITEKSQAVAFWCDPISGHATLYWYRQILGQGPELLVQFQDESVVDDSQLPKDRFSAERLKGVDSTLKIQPAELGDSAMYLCASSWDRGPLYGYTFGSGTRLTVV.

The chain links TRBV27 to TRBJ2-3; TRBD1 might be the D (5 bases). Trimming shortened V by 4 bases and J by 5 bases, and 13 bases separated the two germline ends. Germline V gene sequence: CDR1 MNHEY, CDR2 SMNVEV (reference sequence). The CDR3 spans 14 residues. The CDR3 nucleotides are TGTGCCAGCAGTTCGACCCCCCAGGGAGATACGCAGTATTTT. It yields the protein CASSSTPQGDTQYF.

This sequence joins TRBV2 and TRBJ1-1, with a tentative D call TRBD1 (5 bases). The CDR3 runs 15 residues. Looked up from germline, CDR1 is SNHLY and CDR2 is FYNNEI. V dropped 7 bases and J dropped 5 bases, with 20 bases sitting between them. CDR3 DNA sequence: TGTGCCAGCAAATGGCAGGGAGGATTGAGGACTGAAGCTTTCTTT. This encodes CASKWQGGLRTEAFF.

This sequence joins TRBV27 and TRBJ1-2; 9 positions agree with TRBD1. V lost 3 bases to trimming and J lost 5 bases; unmatched junction nucleotides: 1. Germline V gene data show CDR1 as MNHEY and CDR2 as SMNVEV (reference sequence). The CDR3 loop spans 13 amino acids. The CDR3: CASSFGQGYGYTF. The CDR3 bases are TGTGCCAGCAGTTTTGGACAGGGGTATGGCTACACCTTC.

This clone was observed a handful of times. V usage is TRBV10-3 and J usage is TRBJ2-7, with D perhaps TRBD1 (6 bases). The germline V gene encodes CDR1 ENHRY and CDR2 SYGVKD. Deletions cut 4 bases from V and 0 bases from J, with 13 bases between. The CDR3 extends over 15 amino acids. CDR3 loop: CAISVGAASSYEQYF. In nucleotides, the CDR3 is TGTGCCATCAGTGTGGGGGCAGCTAGCTCCTACGAGCAGTACTTC.

The CDR3 DNA follows: TGTGCCACCAGCAGAGAAGGGTCTCTTCGGGGCGAGCAGTACTTC. Translation: CATSREGSLRGEQYF. The V gene is TRBV15, the J gene TRBJ2-7; D may be TRBD2 (5 bases). V lost 0 bases and J 6 bases, leaving 15 bases between the germline ends. CDR1 and CDR2 (germline): LNHNV, YYDKDF (reference sequence). The CDR3 is made up of 15 amino acids.

The V gene is TRBV6-4, the J gene TRBJ2-6; no clear D gene. V lost 0 bases to trimming and J lost 6 bases, with 12 bases between them. Germline V lookup: CDR1 MRHNA, CDR2 SNTAGT. This CDR3 comprises 16 residues. CDR3 region: CASSDSPGNAANVLTF. The CDR3 DNA is TGTGCCAGCAGTGACTCGCCGGGTAACGCGGCCAACGTCCTGACTTTC.